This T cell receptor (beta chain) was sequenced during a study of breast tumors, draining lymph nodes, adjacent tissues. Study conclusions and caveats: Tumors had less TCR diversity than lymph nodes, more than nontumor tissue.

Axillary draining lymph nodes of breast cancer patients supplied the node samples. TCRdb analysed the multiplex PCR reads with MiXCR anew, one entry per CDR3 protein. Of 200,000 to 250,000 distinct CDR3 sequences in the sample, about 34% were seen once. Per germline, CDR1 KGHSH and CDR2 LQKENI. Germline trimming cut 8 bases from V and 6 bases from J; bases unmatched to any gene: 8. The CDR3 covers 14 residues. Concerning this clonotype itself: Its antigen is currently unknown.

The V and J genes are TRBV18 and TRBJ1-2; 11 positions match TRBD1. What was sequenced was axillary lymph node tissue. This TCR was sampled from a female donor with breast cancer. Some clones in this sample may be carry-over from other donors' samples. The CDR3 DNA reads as TGTGCCAGCCCTAAGGGACAGGGGGGCGATGGCTACACCTTC. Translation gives CASPKGQGGDGYTF. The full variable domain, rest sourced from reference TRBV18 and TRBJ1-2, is NAGVMQNPRHLVRRRGQEARLRCSPMKGHSHVYWYRQLPEEGLKFMVYLQKENIIDESGMPKERFSAEFPKEGPSILRIQQVVRGDSAAYFCASPKGQGGDGYTFGSGTRLTVV.